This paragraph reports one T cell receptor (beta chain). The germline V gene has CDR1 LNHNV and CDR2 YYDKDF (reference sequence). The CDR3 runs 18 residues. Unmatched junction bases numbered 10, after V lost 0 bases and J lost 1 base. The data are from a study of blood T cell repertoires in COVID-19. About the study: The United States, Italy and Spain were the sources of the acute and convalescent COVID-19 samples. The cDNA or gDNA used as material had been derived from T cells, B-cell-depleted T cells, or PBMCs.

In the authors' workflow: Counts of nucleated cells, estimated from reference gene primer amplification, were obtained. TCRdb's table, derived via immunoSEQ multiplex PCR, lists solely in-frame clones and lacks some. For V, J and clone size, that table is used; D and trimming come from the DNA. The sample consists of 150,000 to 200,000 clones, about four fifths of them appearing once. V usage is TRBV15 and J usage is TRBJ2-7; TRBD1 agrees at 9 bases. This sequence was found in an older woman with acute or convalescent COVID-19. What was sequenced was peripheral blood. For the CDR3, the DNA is TGTGCCACCAGCAGAGATCGTCCGGGACAGGGACTGTCCTACGAGCAGTACTTC. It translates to CATSRDRPGQGLSYEQYF.